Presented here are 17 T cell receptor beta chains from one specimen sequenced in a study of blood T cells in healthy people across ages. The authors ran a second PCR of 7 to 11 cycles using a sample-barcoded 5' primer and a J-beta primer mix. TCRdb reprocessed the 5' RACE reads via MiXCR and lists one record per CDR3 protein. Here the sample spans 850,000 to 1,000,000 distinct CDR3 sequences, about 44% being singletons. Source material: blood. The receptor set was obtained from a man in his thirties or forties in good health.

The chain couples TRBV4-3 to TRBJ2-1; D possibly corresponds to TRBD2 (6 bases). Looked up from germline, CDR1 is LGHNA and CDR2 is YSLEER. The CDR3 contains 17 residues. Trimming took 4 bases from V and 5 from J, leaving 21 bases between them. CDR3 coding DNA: TGCGCCAGCAGCCCCCATTCCGGGAGAGGAACGGACAATGAGCAGTTCTTC. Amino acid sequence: CASSPHSGRGTDNEQFF.

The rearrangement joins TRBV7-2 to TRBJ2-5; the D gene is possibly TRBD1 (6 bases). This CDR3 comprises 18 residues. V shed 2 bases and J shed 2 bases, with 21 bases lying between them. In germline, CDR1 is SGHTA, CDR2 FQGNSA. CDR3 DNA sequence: TGTGCCAGCAGCTTATCATCGCTAGGGGGAATAGATCAAGAGACCCAGTACTTC. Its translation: CASSLSSLGGIDQETQYF.

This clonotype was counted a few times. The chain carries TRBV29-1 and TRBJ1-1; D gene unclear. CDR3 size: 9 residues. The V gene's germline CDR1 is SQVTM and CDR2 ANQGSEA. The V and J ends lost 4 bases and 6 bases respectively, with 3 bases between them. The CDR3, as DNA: TGCAGCGTTGGTCCTGAAGCTTTCTTT. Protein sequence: CSVGPEAFF.

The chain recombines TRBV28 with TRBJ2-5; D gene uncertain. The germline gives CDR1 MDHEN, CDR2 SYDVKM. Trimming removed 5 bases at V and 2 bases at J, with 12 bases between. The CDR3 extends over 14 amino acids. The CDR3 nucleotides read TGTGCCAGCAGTAACCGACTGGTACAAGAGACCCAGTACTTC. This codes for CASSNRLVQETQYF.

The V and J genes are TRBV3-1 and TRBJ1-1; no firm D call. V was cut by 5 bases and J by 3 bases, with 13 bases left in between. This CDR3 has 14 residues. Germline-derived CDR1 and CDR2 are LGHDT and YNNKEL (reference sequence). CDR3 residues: CASSGYGRDTEAFF. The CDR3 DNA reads TGTGCCAGCAGCGGCTACGGGCGTGACACTGAAGCTTTCTTT.

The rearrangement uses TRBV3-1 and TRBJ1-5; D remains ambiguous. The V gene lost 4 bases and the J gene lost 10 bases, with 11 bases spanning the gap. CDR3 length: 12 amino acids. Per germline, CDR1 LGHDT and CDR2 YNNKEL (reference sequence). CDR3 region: CASSRSLGPQHF. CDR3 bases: TGTGCCAGCAGCCGGAGCCTTGGCCCCCAGCATTTT.

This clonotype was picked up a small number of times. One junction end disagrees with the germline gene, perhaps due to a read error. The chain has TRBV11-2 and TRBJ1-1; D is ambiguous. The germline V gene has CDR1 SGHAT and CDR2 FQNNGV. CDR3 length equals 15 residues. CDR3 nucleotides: TGCGCCAGCAGCTTGGATCCCGGCATGAACACTGAAGCTTTCTTT. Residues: CASSLDPGMNTEAFF.

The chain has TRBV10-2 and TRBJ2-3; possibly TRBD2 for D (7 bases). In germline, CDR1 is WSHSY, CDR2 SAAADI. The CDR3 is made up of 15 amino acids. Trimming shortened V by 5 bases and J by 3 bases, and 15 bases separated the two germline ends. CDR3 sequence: CASSNKGGATDTQYF. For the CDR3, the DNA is TGCGCCAGCAGTAATAAAGGGGGGGCGACAGATACGCAGTATTTT.

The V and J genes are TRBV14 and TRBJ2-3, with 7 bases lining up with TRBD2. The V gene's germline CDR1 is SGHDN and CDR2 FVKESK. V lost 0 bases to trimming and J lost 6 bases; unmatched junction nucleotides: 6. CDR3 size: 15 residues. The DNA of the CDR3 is TGTGCCAGCAGCCAAGATCCGTCCGGGAGGGATACGCAGTATTTT. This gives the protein CASSQDPSGRDTQYF.

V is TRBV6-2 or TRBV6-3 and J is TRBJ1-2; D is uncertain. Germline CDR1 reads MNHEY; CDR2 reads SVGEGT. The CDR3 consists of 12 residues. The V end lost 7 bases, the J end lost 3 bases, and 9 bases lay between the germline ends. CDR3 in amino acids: CASTLTDYGYTF. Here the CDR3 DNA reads TGTGCCAGCACCTTAACAGACTATGGCTACACCTTC.

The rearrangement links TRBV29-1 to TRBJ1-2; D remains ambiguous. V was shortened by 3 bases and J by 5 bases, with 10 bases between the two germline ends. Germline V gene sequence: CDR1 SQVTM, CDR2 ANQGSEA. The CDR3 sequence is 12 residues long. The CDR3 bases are TGCAGCGTTGACCGGACTGCATATGGCTACACCTTC. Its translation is CSVDRTAYGYTF.

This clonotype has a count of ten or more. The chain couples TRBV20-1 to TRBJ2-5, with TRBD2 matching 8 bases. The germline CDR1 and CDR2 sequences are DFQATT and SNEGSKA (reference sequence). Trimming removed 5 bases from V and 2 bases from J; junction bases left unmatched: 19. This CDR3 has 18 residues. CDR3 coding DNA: TGCAGTGCTCGTGCCAACCCTCGGGGTAGCGGGACACAAGAGACCCAGTACTTC. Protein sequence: CSARANPRGSGTQETQYF.

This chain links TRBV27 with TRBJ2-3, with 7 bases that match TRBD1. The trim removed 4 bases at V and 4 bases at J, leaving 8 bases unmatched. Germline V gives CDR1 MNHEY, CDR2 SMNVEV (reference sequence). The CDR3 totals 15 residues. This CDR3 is CASSSDRVMADTQYF. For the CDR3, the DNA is TGTGCCAGCAGTTCCGACAGGGTGATGGCAGATACGCAGTATTTT.

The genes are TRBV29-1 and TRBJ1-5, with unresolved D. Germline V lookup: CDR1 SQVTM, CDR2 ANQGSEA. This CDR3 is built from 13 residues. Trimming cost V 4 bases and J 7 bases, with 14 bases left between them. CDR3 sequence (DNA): TGCAGCGTTGGGGCTGGGGAAGGCCAGCCCCAGCATTTT. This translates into CSVGAGEGQPQHF.

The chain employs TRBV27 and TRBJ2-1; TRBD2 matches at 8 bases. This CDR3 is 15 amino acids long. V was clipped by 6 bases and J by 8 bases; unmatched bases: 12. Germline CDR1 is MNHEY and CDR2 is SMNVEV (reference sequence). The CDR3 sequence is CASSFGGGSPHEQFF. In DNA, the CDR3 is TGTGCCAGCAGCTTCGGGGGGGGCTCCCCCCATGAGCAGTTCTTC.

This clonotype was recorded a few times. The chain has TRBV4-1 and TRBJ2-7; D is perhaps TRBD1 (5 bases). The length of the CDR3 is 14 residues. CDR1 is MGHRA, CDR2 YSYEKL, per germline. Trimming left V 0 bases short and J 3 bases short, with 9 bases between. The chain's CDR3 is CASSQETEYYEQYF. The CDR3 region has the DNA TGCGCCAGCAGCCAAGAGACAGAATACTACGAGCAGTACTTC.

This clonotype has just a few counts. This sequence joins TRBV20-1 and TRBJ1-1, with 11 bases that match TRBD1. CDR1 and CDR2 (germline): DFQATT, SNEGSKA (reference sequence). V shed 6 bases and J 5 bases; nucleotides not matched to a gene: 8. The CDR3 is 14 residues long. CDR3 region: CSAKRDRGRTEAFF. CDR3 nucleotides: TGCAGTGCAAAGAGGGACAGGGGGAGAACTGAAGCTTTCTTT.